Presented here are 22 T cell receptor beta chains from one specimen sequenced in a study of T cells expressing NK-cell markers. TCRdb reworked the 5' RACE reads into one entry per CDR3 protein, no DNA. Its clone listing holds 350,000 to 450,000 distinct CDR3 sequences. The sample comprised blood T cells: a sorted CD56 or NKG2C T cell subset, CD4+ or CD8+ T cells, or bulk PBMC T cells (not recorded which). The receptors stem from a man aged 18-69 years in good health.

The chain joins TRBV3-1 to TRBJ2-1; no DNA is available, so the TRBD1 call from TCRdb remains unchecked. The CDR3 is 16 amino acids. CDR1 and CDR2 (germline): LGHDT, YNNKEL (reference sequence). The CDR3 is CASSQHRAGSYNEQFF.

This chain links TRBV7-8 with TRBJ2-7; the D call from TCRdb, TRBD1, cannot be confirmed without DNA. The V gene's germline CDR1 is SGHVS and CDR2 FQNEAQ. The CDR3 spans 14 residues. CDR3 region: CASSQRTGGHEQYF.

The chain recombines TRBV7-3 with TRBJ2-1; TCRdb calls TRBD2, which cannot be checked without DNA. The CDR3 is made up of 13 amino acids. Germline CDR1 is SGHTA and CDR2 is FQGTGA. The CDR3 sequence: CASSPGTSQEQFF.

The chain couples TRBV2 to TRBJ1-5; TCRdb lists TRBD1, though no DNA is available to test this call. The CDR3 spans 15 residues. Germline CDR1 reads SNHLY; CDR2 reads FYNNEI. The CDR3 spells CASSWGFGGNQPQHF.

The chain has TRBV6-1 and TRBJ2-2; TCRdb returns TRBD1, unconfirmable since there is no DNA. Germline V gene data show CDR1 as MNHNS and CDR2 as SASEGT. The CDR3 spans 15 residues. The CDR3 sequence: CASKSGTGDTGELFF.

This sequence joins TRBV6-5 and TRBJ2-3; the D call from TCRdb, TRBD1, cannot be confirmed without DNA. The CDR3 consists of 13 residues. CDR1 is MNHEY, CDR2 SVGAGI, per germline. CDR3 sequence reads: CASINRDADTQYF.

The chain carries TRBV7-2 and TRBJ1-1; the TRBD1 assignment by TCRdb is unverifiable without DNA. The CDR3 spans 13 residues. Looked up from germline, CDR1 is SGHTA and CDR2 is FQGNSA. CDR3 sequence: CASSFSTGTLAFF.

The chain recombines TRBV4-2 with TRBJ1-4. The CDR3 spans 18 residues. Germline V CDR1 and CDR2: LGHNA, YNFKEQ. The CDR3 is CASSHPTKRKATNEKLFF.

The chain has TRBV7-8 and TRBJ2-5. The CDR3 has 14 residues. CDR1 is SGHVS, CDR2 FQNEAQ, per germline. The CDR3 spells CASSSQTGTETQYF.

The chain is built from TRBV12-3 or TRBV12-4 and TRBJ2-7. The CDR3 extends over 14 amino acids. CDR3 amino acids: CASSSSRGTYEQYF.

CDR3 loop: CASSAGINQPQHF. V usage is TRBV5-6 and J usage is TRBJ1-5. The germline V gene has CDR1 SGHDT and CDR2 YYEEEE. This CDR3 is built from 13 residues. Complete variable domain (other parts from reference TRBV5-6 and TRBJ1-5): DAGVTQSPTHLIKTRGQQVTLRCSPKSGHDTVSWYQQALGQGPQFIFQYYEEEERQRGNFPDRFSGHQFPNYSSELNVNALLLGDSALYLCASSAGINQPQHFGDGTRLSIL.

The rearrangement links TRBV18 to TRBJ1-4; TCRdb calls TRBD1, which cannot be checked without DNA. The CDR3 length is 16 residues. Per the germline V gene, CDR1 is KGHSH and CDR2 is LQKENI. CDR3: CASSRHRGTTNEKLFF. The variable domain in full, completed from reference TRBV18 and TRBJ1-4, reads NAGVMQNPRHLVRRRGQEARLRCSPMKGHSHVYWYRQLPEEGLKFMVYLQKENIIDESGMPKERFSAEFPKEGPSILRIQQVVRGDSAAYFCASSRHRGTTNEKLFFGSGTQLSVL.

The chain links TRBV7-6 to TRBJ1-3. The CDR3 is made up of 15 amino acids. Per germline, CDR1 SGHVS and CDR2 FNYEAQ. CDR3 loop: CASSLGRTVGNTIYF.

The chain recombines TRBV5-6 with TRBJ2-3; TCRdb proposes TRBD2, but this gene call is untestable without DNA. There are 15 residues in the CDR3. Per the germline V gene, CDR1 is SGHDT and CDR2 is YYEEEE. The CDR3 loop reads CASSPTGGISDTQYF.

This chain connects TRBV6-5 to TRBJ1-1. This CDR3 comprises 14 residues. Germline assignment: CDR1 MNHEY and CDR2 SVGAGI. CDR3 sequence reads: CASSSRGGEAEAFF.

The chain links TRBV7-2 to TRBJ1-2; TCRdb reports TRBD1, a call that lacks DNA to check it against. The CDR3 is 14 amino acids. Germline V gene sequence: CDR1 SGHTA, CDR2 FQGNSA. CDR3 sequence reads: CASSSRDRVAGYTF.

The V call is TRBV14, the J call TRBJ2-5; the TRBD2 assignment by TCRdb is unverifiable without DNA. The CDR3 is 12 residues long. In germline, CDR1 is SGHDN, CDR2 FVKESK. The CDR3 is CASSHLAQTQYF.

V gene TRBV9 combines with J gene TRBJ2-5; lacking DNA, the TRBD1 call made by TCRdb goes unchecked. Germline lookup yields CDR1 SGDLS and CDR2 YYNGEE. The CDR3 has 16 residues. The CDR3 here is CASSAGRGAGVETQYF. Full variable domain (outside the CDR3, taken from reference TRBV9 and TRBJ2-5): DSGVTQTPKHLITATGQRVTLRCSPRSGDLSVYWYQQSLDQGLQFLIQYYNGEERAKGNILERFSAQQFPDLHSELNLSSLELGDSALYFCASSAGRGAGVETQYFGPGTRLLVL.

The V call is TRBV2, the J call TRBJ2-3; the TCRdb call, TRBD2, lacks DNA for checking. The CDR3 loop spans 17 amino acids. The V gene's germline CDR1 is SNHLY and CDR2 FYNNEI. CDR3 amino acids: CASRRPLASSGTDTQYF. The full variable domain, completed using reference TRBV2 and TRBJ2-3, is EPEVTQTPSHQVTQMGQEVILRCVPISNHLYFYWYRQILGQKVEFLVSFYNNEISEKSEIFDDQFSVERPDGSNFTLKIRSTKLEDSAMYFCASRRPLASSGTDTQYFGPGTRLTVL.

This rearrangement joins TRBV20-1 to TRBJ1-3; TCRdb proposes TRBD1, but this gene call is untestable without DNA. Germline lookup yields CDR1 DFQATT and CDR2 SNEGSKA (reference sequence). The CDR3 spans 15 residues. The CDR3 loop reads CSASPPFGFGNTIYF.

The V call is TRBV7-3, the J call TRBJ2-3; the TCRdb call, TRBD1, lacks DNA for checking. Germline CDR1 SGHTA, CDR2 FQGTGA. This CDR3 comprises 18 residues. CDR3 sequence reads: CASSLTTGQGGNTDTQYF.

V and J are TRBV18 and TRBJ2-5; TCRdb's D call of TRBD2 is untestable without DNA. CDR3 length equals 17 residues. Germline V gives CDR1 KGHSH, CDR2 LQKENI. CDR3 residues: CASSPLYRLAESETQYF.